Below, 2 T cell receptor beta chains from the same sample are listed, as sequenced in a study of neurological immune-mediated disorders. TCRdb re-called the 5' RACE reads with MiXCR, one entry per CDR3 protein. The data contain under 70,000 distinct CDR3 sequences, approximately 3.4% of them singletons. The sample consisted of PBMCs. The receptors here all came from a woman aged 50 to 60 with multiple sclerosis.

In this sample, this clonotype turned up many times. CDR3 DNA sequence: TGCGCCAGCAGTAGGACAGGGGGCACCGGGGAGCTGTTTTTT. This codes for CASSRTGGTGELFF. V is TRBV5-1 and J is TRBJ2-2; 10 nucleotides agree with TRBD1. The length of the CDR3 is 14 residues. CDR1 and CDR2 from the germline V gene are SGHRS and YFSETQ. The V segment lost 5 bases and the J segment 4 bases; nucleotides outside the gene matches: 2.

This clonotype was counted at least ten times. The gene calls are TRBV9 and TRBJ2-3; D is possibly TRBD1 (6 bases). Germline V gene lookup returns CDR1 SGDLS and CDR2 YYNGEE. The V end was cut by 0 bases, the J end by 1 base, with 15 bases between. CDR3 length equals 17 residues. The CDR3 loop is CASSVGTRDTRTDTQYF. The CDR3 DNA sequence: TGTGCCAGCAGCGTAGGTACCCGGGACACCCGCACAGATACGCAGTATTTT. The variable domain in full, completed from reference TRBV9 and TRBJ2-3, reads DSGVTQTPKHLITATGQRVTLRCSPRSGDLSVYWYQQSLDQGLQFLIQYYNGEERAKGNILERFSAQQFPDLHSELNLSSLELGDSALYFCASSVGTRDTRTDTQYFGPGTRLTVL.